One sample yielded the 2 T cell receptor beta chains listed below, sequenced in a study of Graves' ophthalmopathy and Graves' hyperthyroidism (dated by TCRdb to the late 2010s). The sequencer was an Illumina HiSeq 2000. For repertoire sequencing, TCR beta CDR3 regions were amplified from RNA transcripts. The first round of RT-PCR was done with HTBI primers and the Qiagen OneStep RT-PCR kit, and was followed by a second round of multiplex PCR, then size selection and purification. TCRdb reprocessing: public reads trimmed at Q25 with fastp, clones called with MiXCR, in-frame beta chains kept. Rows matching on CDR3 protein sequence are summarized as one entry with the most common DNA and genes. The sample has around 1,000,000 distinct CDR3 sequences on record, less than 45% of them singletons. The biggest ten clones account for roughly 11% of the sample. Sequencing was performed on peripheral blood or thyroid tissue (not recorded which). The receptors originated from an adult man with Graves' hyperthyroidism.

This clonotype was observed a few times. Just one base apart from a much larger clone, this may be a read error. The V and J genes are TRBV7-3 and TRBJ2-5; D is unclear. Trimming took 1 base from V and 7 from J, leaving 7 bases between them. This CDR3 contains 12 residues. The germline gives CDR1 SGHTA, CDR2 FQGTGA. For the CDR3, the DNA is TGTGCCAGCAGCTTAAATGGTTTGACCCAGTACTTC. Its protein is CASSLNGLTQYF.

For this clonotype: A much bigger clone sits one base away, suggesting this may be a read error. V is TRBV7-6 and J is TRBJ1-6; 7 bases map to TRBD1. The CDR3 is 16 residues long. Germline V gene sequence: CDR1 SGHVS, CDR2 FNYEAQ. CDR3 protein: CASSSPSGTDDSPLRF. The CDR3 DNA sequence: TGTGCCAGCAGCTCCCCTTCCGGGACAGACGATTCACCCCTCCGCTTT. Together with reference TRBV7-6 and TRBJ1-6, the CDR3 gives the full variable domain: GAGVSQSPRYKVTKRGQDVALRCDPISGHVSLYWYRQALGQGPEFLTYFNYEAQQDKSGLPNDRFSAERPEGSISTLTIQRTEQRDSAMYRCASSSPSGTDDSPLRFGNGTRLTVT.